This T cell receptor beta chain was identified in a study of shared clonotypes between healthy human individuals. The study, taken as a whole, reports: Clonotype sharing among donors was expected to depend on sequencing depth.

This CDR3 comprises 15 residues. Trimming at V came to 2 bases and at J to 8 bases, leaving 6 bases not matched to a gene. Germline CDR1 and CDR2: SGHVS and FNYEAQ. Adult donors, all healthy and HIV-negative, had no recent acute infections or vaccinations. About 100 million PBMCs supplied genomic DNA for unsorted samples. Measured with immunoSEQ multiplex PCR; TCRdb has only the in-frame clones, and not every one. The sample includes 400,000 to 600,000 clones, 75% to 85% of them seen just once. A few counts support this clone. Its cognate antigen is unknown. The gene calls are TRBV7-6 and TRBJ2-1; the match to TRBD2 covers 10 bases. The sequence was collected from a woman aged 40 to 50 in good health. Some clones in this sample may be carry-over from other donors' samples. The source material was PBMCs. CDR3 sequence: CASSLRAGGFYEQFF. DNA of the CDR3: TGTGCCAGCAGCTTACGAGCGGGAGGGTTCTATGAGCAGTTCTTC.